This TCR beta chain was documented in a study of T cells in localized non-small cell lung cancer. Trimming left V 7 bases short and J 3 bases short, with 12 bases between. This CDR3 has 13 residues. Germline V CDR1 and CDR2: LNHDA, SQIVND (reference sequence). Some clones are missing from TCRdb's copy, which holds only in-frame ones; the method was immunoSEQ multiplex PCR. The sample holds 31,000 or so clones; 85% to 90% are singletons and the top ten take around 2.9%. The source material was peripheral blood, sampled before any cancer treatment. This chain links TRBV19 with TRBJ1-2, with D possibly matching TRBD1 (5 bases). The receptor was isolated from a female donor older than 55 with stage I lung adenocarcinoma. The CDR3 protein is CASTPGRYYGYTF. CDR3 bases: TGTGCCAGTACCCCGGGACGTTACTATGGCTACACCTTC. Filled out from reference TRBV19 and TRBJ1-2, the complete variable domain reads DGGITQSPKYLFRKEGQNVTLSCEQNLNHDAMYWYRQDPGQGLRLIYYSQIVNDFQKGDIAEGYSVSREKKESFPLTVTSAQKNPTAFYLCASTPGRYYGYTFGSGTRLTVV.